This T cell receptor (beta chain) emerged from a study of blood T cell repertoires in COVID-19. As for the study in general: COVID-19 samples, acute and convalescent, were from the United States, Italy and Spain.

Cohort allocation depended upon clinical history that participants reported. TCRdb's table, derived via immunoSEQ multiplex PCR, lists solely in-frame clones and lacks some. The sample records fewer than 400,000 clones, 80% to 90% being singletons. This clonotype originated in a man aged 25 to 40 who had recovered from COVID-19. Sequencing was carried out using PBMCs or T cells enriched from blood (not recorded which).

The CDR3 region has the DNA TGTGCCAGTAGTGCTAGAGGGAGCCCCTACAATGAGCAGTTCTTC. Its protein product is CASSARGSPYNEQFF. V usage is TRBV19 and J usage is TRBJ2-1, with D possibly TRBD2 on 5 matching bases. V lost 5 bases and J 2 bases, leaving 13 bases between the germline ends. CDR1 is LNHDA, CDR2 SQIVND, per germline (reference sequence). The CDR3 is 15 residues long.